This T cell receptor (beta chain) originates from a study of blood T cell repertoires in COVID-19. How the authors handled the data: Amplification with reference gene primers provided the estimates of nucleated cell counts. Generated by immunoSEQ multiplex PCR, the TCRdb table keeps only in-frame clones and is missing some. Clone size and the V and J calls come from that table; the DNA yielded D and trimming. The sample carries 190,000 or so clones, less than 80% recorded once. V was cut by 0 bases and J by 4 bases, with 13 bases left in between. The germline V gene has CDR1 SGHNT and CDR2 YYREEE (reference sequence). The CDR3 is 15 residues long.

The receptor was derived from a man aged 50 to 59 who had recovered from COVID-19. This chain joins TRBV5-4 and TRBJ1-2; maybe TRBD1 (6 bases). Sequenced sample: peripheral blood. This CDR3 reads CASSLDRAHFYGYTF. CDR3 DNA sequence: TGTGCCAGCAGCTTGGACAGGGCCCACTTCTATGGCTACACCTTC.